The next 21 T cell receptor beta chains were all read from a single sample in a study of control samples from healthy donors and cancer patients. Method: immunoSEQ multiplex PCR; TCRdb's copy keeps in-frame clones and lacks some. The sample holds under 140,000 clones, 88% seen once. What was sequenced was PBMCs. Every receptor here comes from a woman aged 55-75 years with lung cancer.

The chain links TRBV6-4 to TRBJ2-3, with 10 bases fitting TRBD2. Germline CDR1 is MRHNA and CDR2 is SNTAGT. With V trimmed by 3 bases and J by 1 base, 1 base remained unmatched. This CDR3 is built from 15 residues. The CDR3, as DNA: TGTGCCAGCAGTGATCTAGCGGGGGGCACAGATACGCAGTATTTT. Its translation: CASSDLAGGTDTQYF.

The rearrangement joins TRBV12-3 or TRBV12-4 to TRBJ2-7; perhaps TRBD1 as D (5 bases). The CDR3 spans 12 residues. V shed 5 bases and J shed 6 bases, with 11 bases lying between them. CDR3 sequence (DNA): TGTGCCAGCAGTCAGGGTCCGGGCGAGCAGTACTTC. Amino acid sequence: CASSQGPGEQYF.

The J gene is TRBJ1-6, the V gene TRBV9; 8 bases map to TRBD1. Germline CDR1 and CDR2: SGDLS and YYNGEE. This CDR3 comprises 16 residues. J was trimmed by 10 bases and V by 2 bases; bases with no gene match: 11. Here the CDR3 DNA reads TGTGCCAGCAGCGTCGAAACAGGGGGAGTAAACTCACCCCTCCACTTT. Amino acids: CASSVETGGVNSPLHF.

J is TRBJ1-2 and V is TRBV14; 7 bases match TRBD1. The germline gives CDR1 SGHDN, CDR2 FVKESK. The CDR3 loop spans 16 amino acids. V lost 0 bases, J lost 4 bases, and 8 bases stayed unmatched. CDR3 amino acids: CASSQDVQGTVYGYTF. The DNA of the CDR3 is TGTGCCAGCAGCCAAGATGTACAGGGGACAGTCTATGGCTACACCTTC.

In this sample, this clone turned up once. The genes are TRBV30 and TRBJ2-2; D call uncertain. The CDR3 is made up of 13 amino acids. Germline-derived CDR1 and CDR2 are GTSNPN and SVGIG (reference sequence). V lost 2 bases to trimming and J lost 4 bases, with 8 bases between them. The CDR3 reads CAWSTGPTGELFF. CDR3 sequence (DNA): TGTGCCTGGAGTACCGGTCCCACCGGGGAGCTGTTTTTT. Using reference TRBV30 and TRBJ2-2 for the parts outside the CDR3, the full variable domain is SQTIHQWPATLVQPVGSPLSLECTVEGTSNPNLYWYRQAAGRGLQLLFYSVGIGQISSEVPQNLSASRPQDRQFILSSKKLLLSDSGFYLCAWSTGPTGELFFGEGSRLTVL.

This chain links TRBV7-2 with TRBJ2-3; no reliable D call. The CDR3 is 14 residues long. The V and J ends lost 0 bases and 4 bases respectively, with 8 bases between them. Germline-derived CDR1 and CDR2 are SGHTA and FQGNSA. The chain's CDR3 is CASSLAVSADTQYF. The CDR3 bases are TGTGCCAGCAGCTTAGCTGTGTCAGCAGATACGCAGTATTTT.

This chain uses TRBV11-2 with TRBJ2-3; D not certain. Germline values: CDR1 SGHAT, CDR2 FQNNGV. The CDR3 runs to 15 residues. Trimming shortened V by 11 bases and J by 2 bases, and 20 bases separated the two germline ends. In nucleotides, the CDR3 is TGTGCCTCCAAAAGTGGGCTGGGTTTCACAGATACGCAGTATTTT. Translated: CASKSGLGFTDTQYF.

The J gene is TRBJ2-5, the V gene TRBV5-4; D gene unclear. The CDR3 contains 15 residues. Trimming took off 4 bases at V and 3 bases at J, with 16 bases between the two ends. From germline, CDR1 is SGHNT and CDR2 YYREEE (reference sequence). CDR3 region: CASSANPDPKETQYF. In DNA form, the CDR3 reads TGTGCCAGCAGCGCTAACCCGGATCCAAAAGAGACCCAGTACTTC.

The chain joins TRBV29-1 to TRBJ1-1; 8 nucleotides agree with TRBD1. The length of the CDR3 is 13 residues. CDR1 and CDR2 from the germline V gene are SQVTM and ANQGSEA. V dropped 7 bases and J dropped 2; count of bases not matched to a gene: 6. CDR3: CSARGQANTEAFF. The CDR3, as DNA: TGCAGCGCCCGGGGACAGGCCAACACTGAAGCTTTCTTT. Full variable domain (outside the CDR3, taken from reference TRBV29-1 and TRBJ1-1): SAVISQKPSRDICQRGTSLTIQCQVDSQVTMMFWYRQQPGQSLTLIATANQGSEATYESGFVIDKFPISRPNLTFSTLTVSNMSPEDSSIYLCSARGQANTEAFFGQGTRLTVV.

This clone was counted once. The chain carries TRBV4-1 and TRBJ2-3, with 11 bases that match TRBD2. Per the germline V gene, CDR1 is MGHRA and CDR2 is YSYEKL. Trimming removed 4 bases from V and 2 bases from J; junction bases left unmatched: 17. The CDR3 runs 20 residues. The chain's CDR3 is CASSPRFYSGRASDTDTQYF. The CDR3 DNA sequence: TGCGCCAGCAGCCCTCGGTTTTATAGCGGGAGGGCCTCGGACACAGATACGCAGTATTTT.

The V gene is TRBV6-6, the J gene TRBJ1-1; a possible D gene is TRBD1 (6 bases). The germline CDR1 and CDR2 sequences are MNHNY and SVGAGI (reference sequence). V lost 5 bases and J 1 base, leaving 23 bases between the germline ends. The CDR3 sequence is 18 residues long. CDR3 nucleotides: TGTGCCAGCAGTCTTTCGGGACCTATCGGACAGAAGAACACTGAAGCTTTCTTT. It codes for CASSLSGPIGQKNTEAFF.

This chain links TRBV10-3 with TRBJ2-2; 10 nucleotides match TRBD1. Germline-derived CDR1 and CDR2 are ENHRY and SYGVKD. This CDR3 contains 14 residues. The junction had 4 bases not matched to a gene; V was cut back by 7 bases and J by 5 bases. The CDR3 DNA is TGTGCCATCACGGGACAGGGGATGACCGGGGAGCTGTTTTTT. It translates to CAITGQGMTGELFF.

This rearrangement joins TRBV4-1 to TRBJ2-1; D possibly corresponds to TRBD2 (7 bases). The V and J ends lost 0 bases and 6 bases respectively, with 12 bases between them. The CDR3 sequence is 15 residues long. Germline V gene data show CDR1 as MGHRA and CDR2 as YSYEKL. CDR3 sequence: CASSQDRGTINEQFF. The CDR3 DNA sequence: TGCGCCAGCAGCCAAGATAGGGGGACTATCAATGAGCAGTTCTTC.

V usage is TRBV14 and J usage is TRBJ2-3; 7 bases agree with TRBD2. From germline, CDR1 is SGHDN and CDR2 FVKESK. The CDR3 runs to 15 residues. V was pared by 2 bases and J by 2 bases, with 4 bases of the junction left unmatched. CDR3 in DNA: TGTGCCAGCAGCCAATGGGGGGGATACACAGATACGCAGTATTTT. Its translation: CASSQWGGYTDTQYF.

CDR3 coding DNA: TGTGCCAGCAGTCCGGGACAGGGCGGTGAAGCTTTCTTT. Residues: CASSPGQGGEAFF. The chain is built from TRBV3-1 (or the pseudogene TRBV3-2) and TRBJ1-1, with TRBD1 matching over 9 bases. Germline V gene sequence: CDR1 LGHDT, CDR2 YNNKEL (reference sequence). The V and J ends lost 6 bases and 7 bases, in that order; junction bases with no gene match: 6. The CDR3 runs 13 residues.

The chain couples TRBV7-3 to TRBJ2-7; 7 bases are shared with TRBD2. Losses at the gene ends were 5 bases for V and 4 bases for J; bases not matched to a gene: 11. CDR3 length equals 15 residues. CDR1 and CDR2 (germline): SGHTA, FQGTGA. The DNA of the CDR3 is TGTGCCAGCAGCCAATCAGGCGGGAGCGGATACGAGCAGTACTTC. This encodes CASSQSGGSGYEQYF.

This clone showed up just once. The chain links TRBV9 to TRBJ1-2, with TRBD1 matching 8 bases. The CDR3 spans 14 residues. Germline CDR1 reads SGDLS; CDR2 reads YYNGEE. Trimming cost V 3 bases and J 4 bases; bases outside gene matches: 5. CDR3 sequence: CASSGGQGIYGYTF. CDR3 DNA: TGTGCCAGCAGCGGAGGACAGGGAATCTATGGCTACACCTTC.

The chain carries TRBV6-5 and TRBJ2-7, with D unresolved. V lost 7 bases and J 0 bases, leaving 13 bases between the germline ends. Germline CDR1 MNHEY, CDR2 SVGAGI. This CDR3 is built from 14 residues. CDR3 region: CASTQRRSSYEQYF. CDR3 DNA sequence: TGTGCCAGCACCCAGAGACGGAGCTCCTACGAGCAGTACTTC.

The gene calls are TRBV19 and TRBJ1-1; D gene unclear. Germline V gene sequence: CDR1 LNHDA, CDR2 SQIVND (reference sequence). V was cut by 1 base and J by 1 base, with 10 bases left in between. CDR3 length: 15 residues. For the CDR3, the DNA is TGTGCCAGTAGTATAGGTCTCAGGACGAACACTGAAGCTTTCTTT. It is translated as CASSIGLRTNTEAFF.

This clone has just a few counts. The chain recombines TRBV4-2 with TRBJ2-1; a possible D gene is TRBD2 (6 bases). The CDR3 runs 17 residues. Germline V CDR1 and CDR2: LGHNA, YNFKEQ. V dropped 0 bases and J dropped 0 bases, with 12 bases sitting between them. For the CDR3, the DNA is TGTGCCAGCAGCCAAGATAGGCTGGGGGGCTCCTACAATGAGCAGTTCTTC. This gives the protein CASSQDRLGGSYNEQFF.

The chain couples TRBV19 to TRBJ2-2, with TRBD1 matching over 11 bases. CDR3 length equals 14 residues. Losses at the gene ends were 5 bases for V and 6 bases for J; bases not matched to a gene: 2. CDR1 LNHDA and CDR2 SQIVND come from the germline V gene (reference sequence). The CDR3 loop is CASSGQGASGELFF. The CDR3 nucleotides read TGTGCCAGTAGTGGACAGGGGGCGTCCGGGGAGCTGTTTTTT.